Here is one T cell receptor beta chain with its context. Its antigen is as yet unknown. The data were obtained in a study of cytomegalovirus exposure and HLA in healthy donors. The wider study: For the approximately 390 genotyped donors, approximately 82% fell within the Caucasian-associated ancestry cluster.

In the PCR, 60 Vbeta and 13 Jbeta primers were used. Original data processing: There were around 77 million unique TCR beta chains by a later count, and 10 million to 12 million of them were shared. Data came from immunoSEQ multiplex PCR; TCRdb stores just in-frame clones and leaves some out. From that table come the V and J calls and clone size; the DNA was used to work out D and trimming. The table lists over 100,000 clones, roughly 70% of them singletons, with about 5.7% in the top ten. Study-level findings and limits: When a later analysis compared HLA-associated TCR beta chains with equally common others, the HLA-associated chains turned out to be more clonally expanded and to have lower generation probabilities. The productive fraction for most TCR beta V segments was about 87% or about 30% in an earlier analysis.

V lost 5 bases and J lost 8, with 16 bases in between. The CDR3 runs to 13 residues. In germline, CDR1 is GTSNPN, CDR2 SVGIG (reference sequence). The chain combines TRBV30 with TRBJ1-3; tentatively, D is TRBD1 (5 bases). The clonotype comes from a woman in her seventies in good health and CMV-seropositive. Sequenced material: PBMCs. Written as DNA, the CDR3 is TGTGCCTGGGATGGGGGGAAAGCTCACACCATATATTTT. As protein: CAWDGGKAHTIYF.